Listed here is a single T cell receptor beta chain. Its specificity is not known. These data are taken from a study of blood T cells in healthy people across ages. Study outcomes and limitations: As naive T cell percentage varied, TCR beta diversity correlated strongly with it. Diversity was higher, and naive CD4+ cells more numerous, in long-lived donors than in aged donors.

CDR3 length equals 13 residues. V lost 6 bases, J lost 12 bases, and 20 bases lay in between. In germline, CDR1 is MNHNY, CDR2 SVGAGI (reference sequence). Primers used in a second PCR of about 7 to 12 cycles were a sample-barcoded 5' primer and a J-beta primer mix. TCRdb analysed the 5' RACE reads with MiXCR anew, one entry per CDR3 protein. The sample has roughly 500,000 distinct CDR3 sequences; around 24% are singletons. This same sample was also part of a study on T cells of mothers and their children.

The J gene is TRBJ2-5, the V gene TRBV6-6; TRBD1 is a possible D gene (6 bases). This sequence was found in a boy aged 5 to 17 in good health. The specimen was blood. This CDR3 is CASSNRVSGQEYF. Written as DNA, the CDR3 is TGTGCCAGCAGCAACAGGGTGTCGGGACAAGAGTACTTC.